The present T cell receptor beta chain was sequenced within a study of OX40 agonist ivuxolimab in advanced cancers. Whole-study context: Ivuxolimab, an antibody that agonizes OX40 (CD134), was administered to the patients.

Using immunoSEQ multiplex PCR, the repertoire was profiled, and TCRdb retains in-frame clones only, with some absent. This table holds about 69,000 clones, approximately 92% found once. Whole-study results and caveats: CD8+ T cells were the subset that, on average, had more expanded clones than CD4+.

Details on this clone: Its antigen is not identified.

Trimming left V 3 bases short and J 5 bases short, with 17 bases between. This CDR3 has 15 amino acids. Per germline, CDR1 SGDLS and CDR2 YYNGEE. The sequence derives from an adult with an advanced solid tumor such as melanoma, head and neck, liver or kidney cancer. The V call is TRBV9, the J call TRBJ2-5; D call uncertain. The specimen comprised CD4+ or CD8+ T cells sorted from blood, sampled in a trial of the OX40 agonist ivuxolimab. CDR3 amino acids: CASSESGLSWETQYF. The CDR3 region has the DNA TGTGCCAGCAGCGAATCGGGTCTCTCCTGGGAGACCCAGTACTTC.